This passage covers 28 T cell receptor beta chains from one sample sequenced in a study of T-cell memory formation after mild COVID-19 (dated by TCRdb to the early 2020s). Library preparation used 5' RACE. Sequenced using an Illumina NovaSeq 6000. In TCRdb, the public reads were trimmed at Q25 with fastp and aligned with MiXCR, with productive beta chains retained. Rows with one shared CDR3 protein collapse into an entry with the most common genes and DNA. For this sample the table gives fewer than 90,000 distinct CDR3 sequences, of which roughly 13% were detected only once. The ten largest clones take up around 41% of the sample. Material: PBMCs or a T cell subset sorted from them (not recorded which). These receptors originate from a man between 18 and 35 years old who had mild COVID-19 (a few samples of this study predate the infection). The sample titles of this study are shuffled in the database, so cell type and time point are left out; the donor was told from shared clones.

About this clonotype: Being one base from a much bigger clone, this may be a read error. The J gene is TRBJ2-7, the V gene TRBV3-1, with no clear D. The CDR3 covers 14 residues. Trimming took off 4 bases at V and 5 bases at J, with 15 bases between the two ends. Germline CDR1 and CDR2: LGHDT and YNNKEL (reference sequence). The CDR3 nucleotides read TGTGCCAGCAGCCCTCAGGTTAGCTTTCACGAGCAGTACGTC. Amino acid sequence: CASSPQVSFHEQYV.

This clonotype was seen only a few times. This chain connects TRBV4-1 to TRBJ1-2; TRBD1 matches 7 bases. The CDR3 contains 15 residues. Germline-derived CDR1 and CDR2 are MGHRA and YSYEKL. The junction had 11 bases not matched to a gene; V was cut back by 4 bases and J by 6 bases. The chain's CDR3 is CASSPRQGVVDGYTF. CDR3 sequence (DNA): TGCGCCAGCAGCCCTCGACAGGGAGTTGTTGATGGCTACACCTTC.

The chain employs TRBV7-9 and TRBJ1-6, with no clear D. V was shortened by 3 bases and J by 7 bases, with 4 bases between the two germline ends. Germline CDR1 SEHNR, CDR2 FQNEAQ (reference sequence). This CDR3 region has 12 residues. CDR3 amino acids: CASSLPNSPLHF. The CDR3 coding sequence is TGTGCCAGCAGCTTGCCCAATTCACCCCTCCACTTT.

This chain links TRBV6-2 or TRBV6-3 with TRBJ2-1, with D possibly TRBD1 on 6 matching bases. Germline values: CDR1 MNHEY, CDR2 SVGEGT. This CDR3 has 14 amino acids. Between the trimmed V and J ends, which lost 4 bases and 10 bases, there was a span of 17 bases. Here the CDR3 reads CASSFRTGTLEQFF. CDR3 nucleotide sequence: TGTGCCAGCAGTTTCAGGACTGGGACACTCGAGCAGTTCTTC.

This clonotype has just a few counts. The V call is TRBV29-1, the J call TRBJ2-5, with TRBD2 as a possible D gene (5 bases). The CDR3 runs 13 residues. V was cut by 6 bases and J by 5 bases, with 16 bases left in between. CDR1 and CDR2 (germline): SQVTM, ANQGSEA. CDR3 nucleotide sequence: TGCAGCGTAGGAGGCACTGACGGGGAGACCCAGTACTTC. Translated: CSVGGTDGETQYF. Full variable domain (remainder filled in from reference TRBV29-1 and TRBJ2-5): SAVISQKPSRDICQRGTSLTIQCQVDSQVTMMFWYRQQPGQSLTLIATANQGSEATYESGFVIDKFPISRPNLTFSTLTVSNMSPEDSSIYLCSVGGTDGETQYFGPGTRLLVL.

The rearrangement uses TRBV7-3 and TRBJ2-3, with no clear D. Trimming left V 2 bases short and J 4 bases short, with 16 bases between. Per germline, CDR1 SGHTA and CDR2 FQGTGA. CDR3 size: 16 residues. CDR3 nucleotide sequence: TGTGCCAGCAGCTTACGGCCAGATCGGAAAGCAGATACGCAGTATTTT. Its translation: CASSLRPDRKADTQYF.

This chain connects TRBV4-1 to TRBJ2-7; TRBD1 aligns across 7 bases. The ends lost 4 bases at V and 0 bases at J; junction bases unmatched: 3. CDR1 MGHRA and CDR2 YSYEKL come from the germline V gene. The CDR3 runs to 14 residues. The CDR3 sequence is CASSPRDSSYEQYV. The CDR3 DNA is TGCGCCAGCAGCCCGAGGGACAGCTCCTACGAGCAGTACGTC.

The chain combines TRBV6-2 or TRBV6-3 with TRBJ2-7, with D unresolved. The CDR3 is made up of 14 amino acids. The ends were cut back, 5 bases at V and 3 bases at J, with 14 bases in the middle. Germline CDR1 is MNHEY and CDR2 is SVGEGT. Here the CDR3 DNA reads TGTGCCAGCAGTAACCCCCCGCGTGGCTACGAGCAGTACTTC. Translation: CASSNPPRGYEQYF.

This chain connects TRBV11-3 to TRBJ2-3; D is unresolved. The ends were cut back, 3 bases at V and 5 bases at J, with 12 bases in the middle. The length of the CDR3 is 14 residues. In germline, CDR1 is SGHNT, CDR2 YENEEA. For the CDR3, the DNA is TGTGCCAGCAGCTTGAGCAGCGCGCAAGATACGCAGTATTTT. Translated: CASSLSSAQDTQYF. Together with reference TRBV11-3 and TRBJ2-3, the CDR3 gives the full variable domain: EAGVVQSPRYKIIEKKQPVAFWCNPISGHNTLYWYLQNLGQGPELLIRYENEEAVDDSQLPKDRFSAERLKGVDSTLKIQPAELGDSAVYLCASSLSSAQDTQYFGPGTRLTVL.

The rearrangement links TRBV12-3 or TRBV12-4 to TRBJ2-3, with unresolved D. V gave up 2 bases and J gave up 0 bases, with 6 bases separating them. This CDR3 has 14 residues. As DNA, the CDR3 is TGTGCCAGCAGTTTATACGGAAGCACAGATACGCAGTATTTT. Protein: CASSLYGSTDTQYF.

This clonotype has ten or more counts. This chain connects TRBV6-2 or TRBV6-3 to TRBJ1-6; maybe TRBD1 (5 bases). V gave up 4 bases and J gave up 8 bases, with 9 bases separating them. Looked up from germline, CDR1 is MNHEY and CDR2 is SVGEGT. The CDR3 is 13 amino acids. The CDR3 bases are TGTGCCAGCAGTTTCAGGGAACATTCACCCCTCCACTTT. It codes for CASSFREHSPLHF.

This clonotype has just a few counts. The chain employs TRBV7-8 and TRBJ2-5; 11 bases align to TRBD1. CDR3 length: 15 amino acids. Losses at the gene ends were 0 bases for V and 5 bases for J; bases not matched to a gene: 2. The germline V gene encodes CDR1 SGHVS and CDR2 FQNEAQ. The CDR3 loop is CASSLAGQGGETQYF. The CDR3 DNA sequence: TGTGCCAGCAGCTTAGCGGGACAGGGGGGCGAGACCCAGTACTTC.

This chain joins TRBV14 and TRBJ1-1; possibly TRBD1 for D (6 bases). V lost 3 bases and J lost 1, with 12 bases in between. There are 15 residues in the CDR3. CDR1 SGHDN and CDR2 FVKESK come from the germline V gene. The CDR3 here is CASSHLRGSNTEAFF. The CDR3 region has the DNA TGTGCCAGCAGCCACCTCAGGGGCTCGAACACTGAAGCTTTCTTT.

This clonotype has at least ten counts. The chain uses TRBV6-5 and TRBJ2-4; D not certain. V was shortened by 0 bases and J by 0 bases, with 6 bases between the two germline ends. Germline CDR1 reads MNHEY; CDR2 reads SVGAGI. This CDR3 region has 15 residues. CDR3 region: CASSYSTGAKNIQYF. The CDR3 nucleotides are TGTGCCAGCAGTTACTCGACGGGAGCCAAAAACATTCAGTACTTC.

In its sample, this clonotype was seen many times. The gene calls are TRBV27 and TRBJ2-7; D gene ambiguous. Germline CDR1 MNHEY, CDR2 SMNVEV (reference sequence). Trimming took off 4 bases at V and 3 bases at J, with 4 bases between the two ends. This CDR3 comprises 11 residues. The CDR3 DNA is TGTGCCAGCAGTTGGGGCTACGAGCAGTACTTC. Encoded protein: CASSWGYEQYF.

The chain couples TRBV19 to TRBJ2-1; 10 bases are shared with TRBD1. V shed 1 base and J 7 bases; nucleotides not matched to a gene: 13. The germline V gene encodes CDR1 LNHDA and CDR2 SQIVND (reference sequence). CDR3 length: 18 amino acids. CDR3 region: CASSIGLTGGSRANEQFF. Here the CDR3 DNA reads TGTGCCAGTAGTATAGGTCTGACAGGGGGCTCCCGGGCGAATGAGCAGTTCTTC.

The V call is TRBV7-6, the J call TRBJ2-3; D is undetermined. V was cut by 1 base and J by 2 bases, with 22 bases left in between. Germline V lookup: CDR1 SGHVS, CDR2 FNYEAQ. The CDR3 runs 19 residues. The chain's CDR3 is CASSLDQSVSTSATDTQYF. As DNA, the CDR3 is TGTGCCAGCAGCTTAGACCAAAGCGTGTCAACGTCAGCCACAGATACGCAGTATTTT. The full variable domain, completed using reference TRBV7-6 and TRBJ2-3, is GAGVSQSPRYKVTKRGQDVALRCDPISGHVSLYWYRQALGQGPEFLTYFNYEAQQDKSGLPNDRFSAERPEGSISTLTIQRTEQRDSAMYRCASSLDQSVSTSATDTQYFGPGTRLTVL.

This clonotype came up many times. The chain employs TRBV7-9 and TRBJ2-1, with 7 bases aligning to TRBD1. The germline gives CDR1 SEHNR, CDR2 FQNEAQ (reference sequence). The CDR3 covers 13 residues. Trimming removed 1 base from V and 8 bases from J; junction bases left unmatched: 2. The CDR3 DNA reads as TGTGCCAGCAGCTTAGAAGGGGGCTATGAGCAGTTCTTC. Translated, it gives CASSLEGGYEQFF.

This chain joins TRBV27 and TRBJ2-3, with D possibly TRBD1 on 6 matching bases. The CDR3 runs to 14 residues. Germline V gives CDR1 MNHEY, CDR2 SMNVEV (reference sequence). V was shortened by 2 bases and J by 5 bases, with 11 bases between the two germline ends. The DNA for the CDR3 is TGTGCCAGCAGTTTAGGGGGCCCCGGAGATACGCAGTATTTT. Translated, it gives CASSLGGPGDTQYF.

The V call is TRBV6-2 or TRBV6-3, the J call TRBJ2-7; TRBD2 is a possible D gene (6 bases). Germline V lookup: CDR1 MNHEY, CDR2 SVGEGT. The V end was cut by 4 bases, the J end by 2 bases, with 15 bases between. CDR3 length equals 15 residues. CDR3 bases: TGTGCCAGCAGTTTGTTTGGAGCGGGCCCCTACGAGCAGTACTTC. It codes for CASSLFGAGPYEQYF.

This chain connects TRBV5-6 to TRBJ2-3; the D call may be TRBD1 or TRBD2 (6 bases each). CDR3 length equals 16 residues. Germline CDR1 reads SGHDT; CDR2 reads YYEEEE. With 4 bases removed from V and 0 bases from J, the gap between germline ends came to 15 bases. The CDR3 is CASSRTGAPSTDTQYF. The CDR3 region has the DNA TGTGCCAGCAGCCGGACGGGGGCTCCTAGCACAGATACGCAGTATTTT.

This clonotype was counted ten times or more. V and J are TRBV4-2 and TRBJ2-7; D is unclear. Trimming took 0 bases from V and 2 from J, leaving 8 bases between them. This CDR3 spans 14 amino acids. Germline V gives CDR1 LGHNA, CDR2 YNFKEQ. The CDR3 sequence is CASSQEVPTYEQYF. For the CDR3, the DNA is TGTGCCAGCAGCCAAGAGGTCCCAACCTACGAGCAGTACTTC.

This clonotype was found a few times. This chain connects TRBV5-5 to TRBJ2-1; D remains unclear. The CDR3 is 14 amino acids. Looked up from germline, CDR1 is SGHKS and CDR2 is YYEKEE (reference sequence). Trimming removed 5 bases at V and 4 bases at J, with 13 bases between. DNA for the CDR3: TGTGCCAGCAGTCCCCCGACAAGTTACAATGAGCAGTTCTTC. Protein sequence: CASSPPTSYNEQFF.

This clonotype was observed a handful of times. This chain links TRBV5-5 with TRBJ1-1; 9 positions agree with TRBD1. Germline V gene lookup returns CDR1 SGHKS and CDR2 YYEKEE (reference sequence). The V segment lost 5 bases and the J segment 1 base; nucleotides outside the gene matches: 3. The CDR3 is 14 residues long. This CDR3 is CASSLQGANTEAFF. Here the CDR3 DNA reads TGTGCCAGCAGTCTACAGGGGGCGAACACTGAAGCTTTCTTT.

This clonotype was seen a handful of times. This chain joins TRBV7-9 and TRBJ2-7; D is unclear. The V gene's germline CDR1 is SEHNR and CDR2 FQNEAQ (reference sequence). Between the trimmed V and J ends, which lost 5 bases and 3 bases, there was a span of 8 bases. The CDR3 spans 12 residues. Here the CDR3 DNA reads TGTGCCAGCAGCCGCGACGTCTACGAGCAGTACGTC. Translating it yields CASSRDVYEQYV.

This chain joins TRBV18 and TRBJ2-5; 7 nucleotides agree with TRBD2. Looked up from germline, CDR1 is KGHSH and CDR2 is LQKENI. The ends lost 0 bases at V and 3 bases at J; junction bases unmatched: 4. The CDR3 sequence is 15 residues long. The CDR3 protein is CASSPPLGGEETQYF. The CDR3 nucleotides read TGTGCCAGCTCACCACCCTTGGGGGGGGAAGAGACCCAGTACTTC.

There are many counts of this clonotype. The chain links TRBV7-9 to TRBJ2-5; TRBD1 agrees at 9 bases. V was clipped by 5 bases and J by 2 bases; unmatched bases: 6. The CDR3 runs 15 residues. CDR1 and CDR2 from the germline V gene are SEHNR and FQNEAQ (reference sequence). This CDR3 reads CASSRRDREQETQYF. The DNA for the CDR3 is TGTGCCAGCAGCCGCCGGGACAGGGAACAAGAGACCCAGTACTTC.

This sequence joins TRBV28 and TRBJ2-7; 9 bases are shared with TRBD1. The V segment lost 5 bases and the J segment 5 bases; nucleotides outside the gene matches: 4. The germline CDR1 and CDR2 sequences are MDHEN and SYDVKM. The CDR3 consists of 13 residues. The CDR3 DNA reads TGTGCCAGCAGTCCGGACAGGGGTGACGAGCAGTACGTC. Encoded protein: CASSPDRGDEQYV.